The next 17 T cell receptor beta chains were all read from a single sample in a study of blood T cells in healthy people across ages. Combining a sample-barcoded 5' primer with a J-beta primer mix, a second PCR ran for roughly 6 to 11 cycles. Using its own MiXCR run on the 5' RACE reads, TCRdb lists one record per CDR3 protein. The table includes about 730,000 distinct CDR3 sequences, roughly two fifths detected once. The sequencing input was blood. The receptors derive from a woman aged 60-75 years in good health.

This chain connects TRBV7-3 to TRBJ2-1; D is uncertain. The CDR3 loop spans 14 amino acids. V dropped 5 bases and J dropped 0 bases, with 8 bases sitting between them. Germline loops: CDR1 SGHTA, CDR2 FQGTGA. In nucleotides, the CDR3 is TGTGCCAGCAGCGCTGCAATCTCCTACAATGAGCAGTTCTTC. It is translated as CASSAAISYNEQFF.

This clonotype has only a few counts. CDR3 residues: CASSLWERDTDTQYF. The CDR3 DNA reads TGTGCCAGCAGCTTATGGGAGCGAGACACAGATACGCAGTATTTT. The chain has TRBV7-9 and TRBJ2-3, with D perhaps TRBD2 (5 bases). V shed 2 bases and J shed 2 bases, with 11 bases lying between them. The length of the CDR3 is 15 residues. The germline CDR1 and CDR2 sequences are SEHNR and FQNEAQ (reference sequence).

About this clonotype itself: At one of its ends the junction is not consistent with the germline gene, which may arise from a read error. The chain carries TRBV12-3 or TRBV12-4 and TRBJ2-5; 12 nucleotides line up with TRBD2. TRBJ2-7 explains the end of the DNA better; the J call may be wrong. This CDR3 is built from 15 residues. This CDR3 is CASSLAGGALYEQYF. Here the CDR3 DNA reads TGTGCCAGCAGTCTAGCGGGGGGGGCCCTTTACGAGCAGTACTTC.

The J gene is TRBJ2-7, the V gene TRBV28, with 9 bases lining up with TRBD2. Per the germline V gene, CDR1 is MDHEN and CDR2 is SYDVKM. V trimming: 6 bases; J trimming: 4 bases; junction bases outside the gene matches: 4. This CDR3 is built from 13 residues. The CDR3 is CASRFSGSYEQYF. The CDR3 DNA follows: TGTGCCAGCAGGTTTAGCGGGAGTTACGAGCAGTACTTC.

The chain is built from TRBV7-6 and TRBJ2-1, with D tentatively TRBD2 (6 bases). This CDR3 spans 12 amino acids. CDR1 is SGHVS, CDR2 FNYEAQ, per germline. V lost 5 bases, J lost 15 bases, and 17 bases lay in between. For the CDR3, the DNA is TGTGCCAGCAGCGTAATACTAGCAATTGCGTTCTTC. It yields the protein CASSVILAIAFF. Variable domain in full (rest from reference TRBV7-6 and TRBJ2-1): GAGVSQSPRYKVTKRGQDVALRCDPISGHVSLYWYRQALGQGPEFLTYFNYEAQQDKSGLPNDRFSAERPEGSISTLTIQRTEQRDSAMYRCASSVILAIAFFGPGTRLTVL.

Ten or more counts support this clonotype. The chain is built from TRBV13 and TRBJ1-1; D is perhaps TRBD1 (6 bases). CDR3 size: 14 residues. Germline V gene data show CDR1 as PRHDT and CDR2 as FYEKMQ (reference sequence). Trimming cost V 3 bases and J 0 bases, with 8 bases left between them. In DNA, the CDR3 is TGTGCCAGCAGCTTTAGGGGGATGAACACTGAAGCTTTCTTT. The encoded protein is CASSFRGMNTEAFF. The complete variable domain, with remaining parts taken from reference TRBV13 and TRBJ1-1, reads AAGVIQSPRHLIKEKRETATLKCYPIPRHDTVYWYQQGPGQDPQFLISFYEKMQSDKGSIPDRFSAQQFSDYHSELNMSSLELGDSALYFCASSFRGMNTEAFFGQGTRLTVV.

The chain joins TRBV25-1 to TRBJ2-7, with 8 bases lining up with TRBD1. This CDR3 comprises 13 residues. CDR1 and CDR2 (germline): MGHDK, SYGVNS. V lost 6 bases and J lost 2; bases outside the gene matches: 3. CDR3 bases: TGTGCCAGCAGCCTGACAGGGGCCTACGAGCAGTACTTC. Translating gives CASSLTGAYEQYF.

Turning to this clonotype: It may be a read error: a sequence one base away is much more abundant. The rearrangement links TRBV4-2 to TRBJ1-1; 10 positions agree with TRBD1. The germline gives CDR1 LGHNA, CDR2 YNFKEQ. The CDR3 has 15 residues. The CDR3 loop is CTSSQARTGGTEAFF. CDR3 DNA: TGTACCAGCAGCCAGGCTCGGACAGGGGGCACTGAAGCTTTCTTT.

This clonotype came up once. The rearrangement uses TRBV29-1 and TRBJ2-3; no reliable D call. The CDR3 totals 10 residues. The ends were cut back, 8 bases at V and 5 bases at J, with 8 bases in the middle. The germline V gene has CDR1 SQVTM and CDR2 ANQGSEA. CDR3 in amino acids: CSLILDTQYF. CDR3 coding DNA: TGCAGCCTCATTTTAGATACGCAGTATTTT.

The genes are TRBV7-2 and TRBJ1-4, with TRBD1 matching 9 bases. V lost 5 bases to trimming and J lost 6 bases; unmatched junction nucleotides: 7. Germline V CDR1 and CDR2: SGHTA, FQGNSA. The CDR3 consists of 15 residues. CDR3 DNA: TGTGCCAGCAGCATAAGGACAGGGGATCATGAAAAACTGTTTTTT. The encoded protein is CASSIRTGDHEKLFF.

The chain carries TRBV12-3 or TRBV12-4 and TRBJ2-1, with 12 nucleotides matching TRBD2. The CDR3 length is 15 residues. The trim removed 5 bases at V and 4 bases at J, leaving 3 bases unmatched. CDR3 region: CASSVTSGRYNEQFF. The CDR3 bases are TGTGCCAGCAGTGTTACTAGCGGGAGGTACAATGAGCAGTTCTTC.

This clonotype was observed a handful of times. Compared with germline, one end of the junction differs, possibly owing to a read error. This chain joins TRBV9 and TRBJ1-2, with TRBD1 as a possible D gene (5 bases). CDR1 SGDLS and CDR2 YYNGEE come from the germline V gene. The CDR3 contains 17 residues. CDR3 loop: CASGVDSTVPPNYGYTF. The CDR3 DNA reads as TGTGCCAGCGGCGTAGATTCGACAGTTCCCCCGAACTATGGCTACACCTTC.

The chain carries TRBV7-9 and TRBJ2-3; TRBD2 aligns across 8 bases. The CDR3 has 16 residues. After removal of 7 bases from V and 0 bases from J, the junction contained 9 bases not matched to a gene. The V gene's germline CDR1 is SEHNR and CDR2 FQNEAQ (reference sequence). CDR3 DNA sequence: TGTGCCAGCAAACTACTGAGCGGGAGAAGCACAGATACGCAGTATTTT. It yields the protein CASKLLSGRSTDTQYF.

This clonotype was picked up one time. This sequence joins TRBV12-5 and TRBJ1-1, with a possible D match to TRBD1 (5 bases). Germline V lookup: CDR1 LGHNT, CDR2 FRNRAP. Trimming removed 8 bases from V and 4 bases from J, with 14 bases in between. The CDR3 consists of 13 residues. The CDR3 sequence: CASKTGGGTEAFF. CDR3 coding DNA: TGTGCTAGTAAAACGGGGGGAGGCACTGAAGCTTTCTTT.

This clonotype was detected only a few times. The V call is TRBV7-2, the J call TRBJ2-3; D uncertain. The CDR3 covers 13 residues. The V end was cut by 1 base, the J end by 8 bases, with 10 bases between. CDR1 is SGHTA and CDR2 is FQGNSA in the germline V gene. The CDR3 loop is CASSLGAEGTQYF. CDR3 nucleotides: TGTGCCAGCAGCTTAGGGGCCGAAGGTACGCAGTATTTT.

V and J are TRBV9 and TRBJ2-7; D not resolved. Trimming removed 0 bases at V and 1 base at J, with 14 bases between. CDR1 is SGDLS and CDR2 is YYNGEE in the germline V gene. The CDR3 consists of 16 residues. The CDR3 loop reads CASSVGDGDWSYEQYF. CDR3 nucleotides: TGTGCCAGCAGCGTAGGGGATGGGGATTGGTCCTACGAGCAGTACTTC.

The chain recombines TRBV6-2 or TRBV6-3 with TRBJ2-3; D might be TRBD1 or TRBD2, each matching 5 bases. CDR3 length equals 13 residues. Germline V CDR1 and CDR2: MNHEY, SVGEGT. V lost 6 bases and J lost 2, with 9 bases in between. Written as DNA, the CDR3 is TGTGCCAGCAGCAACGGGGCCACAGATACGCAGTATTTT. Protein: CASSNGATDTQYF.